This TCR beta chain was obtained from a study of OX40 agonist ivuxolimab in advanced cancers. Some clones are missing from TCRdb's copy, which holds only in-frame ones; the method was immunoSEQ multiplex PCR. Counted here are some 57,000 clones, 85% to 90% occurring once; the ten biggest clones make up roughly 4.9%. Looked up from germline, CDR1 is SGHAT and CDR2 is FQNNGV. The CDR3 is 11 amino acids. Deletions cut 5 bases from V and 8 bases from J, with 9 bases between. This specimen consisted of CD4+ or CD8+ T cells sorted from blood, obtained in a trial of the OX40 agonist ivuxolimab. This chain connects TRBV11-2 to TRBJ1-2; unclear D gene. This clonotype was obtained from an adult with an advanced solid tumor such as melanoma, head and neck, liver or kidney cancer. The CDR3 region is CASSPVVGYTF. The CDR3 DNA is TGTGCCAGCAGCCCAGTCGTGGGCTACACCTTC.